Described below is a single TCR beta chain sequence and its context. Its specificity is unknown. This sample stems from a study of OX40 agonist ivuxolimab in advanced cancers. Study at large: Ivuxolimab, which is an agonistic anti-OX40 (CD134) antibody, was administered to the patients. Patients enrolled in dose escalation were diagnosed with hepatocellular carcinoma, melanoma, renal cell or head and neck cancer. Study results and caveats: Antigen specificity was not determined for the expanded peripheral T cells.

The method was immunoSEQ multiplex PCR; TCRdb's version includes in-frame clones alone and lacks a portion of them. Seen here are 55,000 to 90,000 clones, roughly 80% observed once, and the top ten hold approximately 1%. This TCR derives from an adult with an advanced solid tumor such as melanoma, head and neck, liver or kidney cancer. Here the sequenced sample was CD4+ or CD8+ T cells sorted from blood, taken in a trial of the OX40 agonist ivuxolimab.

CDR3 sequence: CASSSQGSGHQPQHF. CDR3 in DNA: TGTGCCAGCAGTTCACAGGGTTCAGGGCATCAGCCCCAGCATTTT. The chain employs TRBV28 and TRBJ1-5, with D maybe TRBD1 (6 bases). V was cut by 4 bases and J by 5 bases, with 15 bases left in between. From germline, CDR1 is MDHEN and CDR2 SYDVKM. The CDR3 has 15 residues.